One and the same sample provided the 3 T cell receptor beta chains below, sequenced in a study of vaccination effects on CD4 cells after COVID-19. Their recognized antigens are unknown. Before sequencing took place, the ViraFEST assay used viral peptide pools to expand antigen-specific CD4+ T cells. CD4+ T cells were isolated after less than 12 days of culture. PCR showed that the person got SARS-CoV-2 infection at some point between March and December 2020. Some clones are missing from TCRdb's copy, which holds only in-frame ones; the method was immunoSEQ multiplex PCR. Of roughly 70,000 clones in the sample, about 69% are singletons; the top ten hold 5%. This specimen was CD4+ T cells from PBMCs cultured with HIV peptides, taken before COVID-19 vaccination. Subset reported: HIV-1 Nef peptide pool negative control/reference culture. All receptors come from a human donor who had a prior SARS-CoV-2 infection.

The chain links TRBV9 to TRBJ1-6; D gene ambiguous. This CDR3 is 17 amino acids long. Germline loops: CDR1 SGDLS, CDR2 YYNGEE. The V and J ends lost 4 bases and 0 bases respectively, with 14 bases between them. Here the CDR3 reads CASSQDQFSSYNSPLHF. The CDR3 region has the DNA TGTGCCAGCAGCCAAGATCAATTTAGCTCCTATAATTCACCCCTCCACTTT.

The CDR3: CASSRSGQGAEQYF. Written as DNA, the CDR3 is TGTGCCAGCAGTCGCTCGGGACAGGGGGCCGAGCAGTACTTC. V usage is TRBV6-5 and J usage is TRBJ2-7; 12 nucleotides agree with TRBD1. J lost 6 bases, V lost 5 bases, and 5 bases had no gene match. CDR1 and CDR2 from the germline V gene are MNHEY and SVGAGI. This CDR3 contains 14 residues.

The J gene is TRBJ2-3, the V gene TRBV3-1 (or the pseudogene TRBV3-2); D not resolved. The ends were cut back, 6 bases at V and 4 bases at J, with 14 bases in the middle. The CDR3 is made up of 14 amino acids. Germline values: CDR1 LGHDT, CDR2 YNNKEL (reference sequence). The CDR3 DNA is TGTGCCAGCAGTCAAACCGGATTGCCAGATACGCAGTATTTT. Translated, it gives CASSQTGLPDTQYF.